These T cell receptor beta chains were read from a single sample in a study of blood T cell repertoires in COVID-19. Method: immunoSEQ multiplex PCR; TCRdb's copy keeps in-frame clones and lacks some. The profile shows 55,000 to 90,000 clones, around 81% of them singletons. The sample was peripheral blood. The receptors come from a woman aged 55-69 years with acute or convalescent COVID-19. The CDR3 runs from the conserved cysteine through the conserved F or W. D genes are given only for firm matches. Only some rows state a clone size, as once, few, many or a class for expanded clones.

j_gene	d_gene	v_gene	abundance	CDR3aa	CDR3nt
TRBJ2-1	TRBD2	TRBV19	.	CASTSGLINEQFF	TGTGCCAGTACCTCGGGACTAATCAATGAGCAGTTCTTC
TRBJ2-7	.	TRBV7-3	.	CASSFGGSSEQYF	TGTGCCAGCAGCTTCGGCGGGTCCTCCGAGCAGTACTTC
TRBJ1-6	TRBD1	TRBV28	once	CASSSGTANSPLHF	TGTGCCAGCAGTTCCGGGACAGCGAATTCACCCCTCCACTTT
TRBJ1-1	.	TRBV5-1	.	CASRADVNTEAFF	TGCGCCAGCAGGGCGGATGTGAACACTGAAGCTTTCTTT
TRBJ1-3	TRBD1	TRBV19	.	CASKRRGPDTIYF	TGTGCCAGTAAGCGCAGGGGGCCAGACACCATATATTTT
TRBJ1-5	TRBD1	TRBV2	once	CASSARAQGNQPQHF	TGTGCCAGCAGTGCACGAGCACAGGGGAATCAGCCCCAGCATTTT
TRBJ2-2	TRBD1	TRBV24-1	.	CATSDAGTANTGELFF	TGTGCCACCAGTGATGCCGGGACAGCGAACACCGGGGAGCTGTTTTTT
TRBJ2-2	TRBD1	TRBV2	.	CASNLSGQGGTGELFF	TGTGCCAGCAATCTATCGGGACAGGGAGGCACCGGGGAGCTGTTTTTT
TRBJ1-2	.	TRBV29-1	.	CSGGGADYGYTF	TGCAGCGGTGGGGGGGCCGATTATGGCTACACCTTC
TRBJ2-3	.	TRBV18	.	CASSPRAVSTDTQYF	TGTGCCAGCTCACCGCGGGCGGTTAGCACAGATACGCAGTATTTT
TRBJ1-1	.	TRBV30	.	CAWSFYPGLANTEAFF	TGTGCCTGGAGTTTTTACCCGGGACTGGCGAACACTGAAGCTTTCTTT
TRBJ2-1	TRBD2	TRBV9	.	CASSVASGGAFYNEQFF	TGTGCCAGCAGCGTAGCTAGCGGGGGGGCTTTCTACAATGAGCAGTTCTTC
TRBJ2-3	TRBD2	TRBV11-2	.	CASSNSGGPTDTQYF	TGTGCCAGCAGCAATAGCGGGGGGCCCACAGATACGCAGTATTTT
TRBJ1-2	.	TRBV7-9	.	CASSLYSEEDYGYTF	TGTGCCAGCAGCTTATATTCGGAGGAAGACTATGGCTACACCTTC
TRBJ1-1	.	TRBV2	.	CASSERQGWNTEAFF	TGTGCCAGCAGTGAGAGGCAGGGATGGAACACTGAAGCTTTCTTT
TRBJ2-7	TRBD2	TRBV18	.	CASSRDLAGGFLEQYF	TGTGCCAGCTCTCGCGATCTAGCGGGGGGTTTTCTCGAGCAGTACTTC
TRBJ1-5	.	TRBV19	.	CASSIRGSFQPQHF	TGTGCCAGTAGTATTAGAGGGTCTTTCCAGCCCCAGCATTTT
TRBJ1-1	.	TRBV27	.	CASSLLGGGVSEAFF	TGTGCCAGCAGTTTACTGGGGGGGGGAGTTTCTGAAGCTTTCTTT
TRBJ2-7	.	TRBV3-1/TRBV3-2	.	CASSQGPWLGVNEQYF	TGTGCCAGCAGCCAAGGTCCTTGGCTAGGGGTTAACGAGCAGTACTTC
TRBJ1-5	.	TRBV6-1	once	CASSDQGFGNQPQHF	TGTGCCAGCAGTGATCAGGGGTTTGGCAATCAGCCCCAGCATTTT
TRBJ2-1	TRBD1	TRBV5-1	.	CASSLEGQGARNEQFF	TGCGCCAGCAGCTTGGAGGGACAGGGGGCGCGAAATGAGCAGTTCTTC
TRBJ2-2	.	TRBV27	few	CASTTITGELFF	TGTGCCAGCACAACTATTACCGGGGAGCTGTTTTTT
TRBJ1-2	.	TRBV30	.	CAWSKELGTGYTF	TGTGCCTGGAGCAAAGAGCTAGGCACTGGCTACACCTTC
TRBJ1-4	TRBD1	TRBV3-1/TRBV3-2	.	CASSQDQGVGEKLFF	TGTGCCAGCAGCCAAGATCAGGGGGTAGGTGAAAAACTGTTTTTT
TRBJ1-2	.	TRBV5-5	few	CASSLESNYGYTF	TGTGCCAGCAGCTTGGAGAGTAACTATGGCTACACCTTC
TRBJ1-2	.	TRBV25-1	.	CASSEFGKGHTLYGYTF	TGTGCCAGCAGTGAATTCGGGAAGGGCCACACTCTCTATGGCTACACCTTC
TRBJ1-5	.	TRBV5-4	once	CASPSEAGADNQPQHF	TGTGCCAGTCCTTCAGAGGCAGGGGCCGACAATCAGCCCCAGCATTTT
TRBJ2-7	.	TRBV6-6	.	CASSRRGSYEQYF	TGTGCCAGCAGTCGCAGGGGATCGTACGAGCAGTACTTC
TRBJ1-1	.	TRBV7-8	once	CASSPYGGMNTEAFF	TGTGCCAGCAGCCCTTATGGGGGGATGAACACTGAAGCTTTCTTT
TRBJ1-2	.	TRBV5-1	.	CASSLLPSYGYTF	TGCGCCAGCAGCTTGCTCCCCTCCTATGGCTACACCTTC
TRBJ1-2	TRBD1	TRBV6-1	.	CASSVKYAGQGGYGYTF	TGTGCCAGCAGTGTTAAGTATGCGGGACAGGGTGGCTATGGCTACACCTTC
TRBJ1-4	TRBD1	TRBV7-9	.	CASSRQGGGEKLFF	TGTGCCAGCAGCCGACAGGGGGGAGGAGAAAAACTGTTTTTT
TRBJ2-2	.	TRBV25-1	.	CASRIRETGELFF	TGTGCCAGCAGGATCAGGGAAACCGGGGAGCTGTTTTTT
TRBJ2-7	TRBD1	TRBV25-1	.	CASSEYPGATGSAYEQYF	TGTGCCAGCAGTGAATATCCTGGCGCGACAGGGTCTGCCTACGAGCAGTACTTC